The 20 T cell receptor beta chains in this list originate from one sample, sequenced in a study of T-cell reconstitution after alpha-beta-depleted transplantation in children (dated by TCRdb to the mid-2010s). Library prep was done by PCR. The sequencer listed for this sample is Illumina HiSeq 2500. Molecular barcoding was employed in the preparation of TCR libraries, with unique molecular identifiers being used to normalize TCRbeta repertoire quantification. TCRdb trimmed public reads at Q25 via fastp, called clones via MiXCR and kept in-frame beta chains. Each record represents a unique CDR3 protein, reported with the most common genes and DNA among its rows. The sample profile shows fewer than 750,000 distinct CDR3 sequences; about 23% of them were found once. The biggest ten clones account for 12% to 15% of the sample. This sample's treatment or condition label indicates: allogeneic hematopoietic cell transplantation with graft depleted of TCRalphabeta T cells and CD19 B cells.

The specimen comprised PBMCs, mostly from graft donor cells, sampled 360 days after TCRalphabeta/CD19-depleted stem cell transplant. Receptor source: a boy under two years old who had a stem cell transplant for acute myeloid leukemia, so the T cells may come from the graft donor.

This clonotype has only a few counts. The rearrangement uses TRBV27 and TRBJ2-2; 12 bases are a match to TRBD2. Germline V gene sequence: CDR1 MNHEY, CDR2 SMNVEV (reference sequence). The CDR3 runs 16 residues. The V and J ends lost 6 bases and 5 bases, in that order; junction bases with no gene match: 7. CDR3 nucleotides: TGTGCCAGCAGCCGACTAGCGGGGGCCCTAACCGGGGAGCTGTTTTTT. Its protein product is CASSRLAGALTGELFF.

V is TRBV4-1 and J is TRBJ2-1; D assignment may be TRBD1 or TRBD2 (6 bases each). The CDR3 contains 17 residues. V was shortened by 5 bases and J by 10 bases, with 27 bases between the two germline ends. CDR1 MGHRA and CDR2 YSYEKL come from the germline V gene. The CDR3 DNA reads as TGCGCCAGCAGCGGAGGCGGGCGGGGACAAAGGTCAAGGGAGCAGTTCTTC. This gives the protein CASSGGGRGQRSREQFF.

A remark on this clonotype: A single base separates this from a much larger clone, so it may be a read error. The gene calls are TRBV4-2 and TRBJ2-1; TRBD2 matches 13 bases. V trimming: 0 bases; J trimming: 11 bases; junction bases outside the gene matches: 7. In germline, CDR1 is LGHNA, CDR2 YNFKEQ. This CDR3 is built from 16 residues. CDR3 nucleotides: TGTGCCAGCAGCCAAGACACACTAGCGGGGGGGGATAAGCAGTTCTTC. Its translation is CASSQDTLAGGDKQFF.

This clonotype was counted only a few times. V is TRBV20-1 and J is TRBJ1-1; TRBD1 matches 7 bases. This CDR3 comprises 13 residues. Trimming cost V 4 bases and J 5 bases; bases outside gene matches: 7. Looked up from germline, CDR1 is DFQATT and CDR2 is SNEGSKA (reference sequence). For the CDR3, the DNA is TGCAGTGCTAAGGGGTCCAGGGGGACTGAAGCTTTCTTT. Amino acids: CSAKGSRGTEAFF.

Regarding this clonotype: A much larger clone differs from this one at a single base, so this may be a read error. The chain is built from TRBV7-7 and TRBJ2-5; D remains unclear. The CDR3 is 15 residues long. Germline CDR1 SSHAT, CDR2 FNYEAQ (reference sequence). V dropped 1 base and J dropped 4 bases, with 13 bases sitting between them. The CDR3, as DNA: TGTGCCAGCAGCTTAGGGAGAGGCATGACAGAGACCCAGTACTTC. Translation gives CASSLGRGMTETQYF.

This clonotype has a count of ten or more. The chain recombines TRBV7-9 with TRBJ1-1, with D uncertain. Germline assignment: CDR1 SEHNR and CDR2 FQNEAQ (reference sequence). Trimming cost V 3 bases and J 8 bases, with 10 bases left between them. This CDR3 spans 12 amino acids. The CDR3 is CASSLPGIEAFF. CDR3 bases: TGTGCCAGCAGCTTGCCGGGTATAGAAGCTTTCTTT.

CDR3 nucleotides: TGTGCCAGCAGTTGCAGGCCGCCGAACACCGGGGAGCTGTTTTTT. It encodes CASSCRPPNTGELFF. The chain has TRBV28 and TRBJ2-2; D unclear. Germline-derived CDR1 and CDR2 are MDHEN and SYDVKM. The CDR3 consists of 15 residues. Trimming took off 4 bases at V and 0 bases at J, with 9 bases between the two ends.

This chain links TRBV5-1 with TRBJ2-3; TRBD2 aligns across 7 bases. Germline lookup yields CDR1 SGHRS and CDR2 YFSETQ. V shed 4 bases, J shed 1 base, and the junction held 6 bases outside the gene matches. The CDR3 has 15 amino acids. The CDR3 DNA follows: TGCGCCAGCAGCACCGGACTAGGAGGCACAGATACGCAGTATTTT. This translates into CASSTGLGGTDTQYF.

This clonotype was picked up many times. The chain has TRBV12-3 or TRBV12-4 and TRBJ2-3, with D unclear. With 1 base removed from V and 6 bases from J, the gap between germline ends came to 11 bases. The length of the CDR3 is 14 residues. The CDR3 reads CASSLDGQGDTQYF. The CDR3 coding sequence is TGTGCCAGCAGTTTAGATGGTCAAGGGGATACGCAGTATTTT.

A note on this clonotype: This could be a read error, since a much larger clone is one nucleotide away. This chain connects TRBV12-3 or TRBV12-4 to TRBJ2-2; D is unresolved. The CDR3 loop spans 11 amino acids. CDR3 DNA sequence: TGTGCGAGCAGGATTAGCGGGGAGCTGTTTTTT. Protein: CASRISGELFF.

As to this clonotype: A much larger clone is a single base away; this may be a read error. This chain joins TRBV20-1 and TRBJ2-5; TRBD1 or TRBD2 may be the D gene (5 bases each). Per germline, CDR1 DFQATT and CDR2 SNEGSKA (reference sequence). The CDR3 has 14 amino acids. The CDR3 reads CSATTTGDEETRYF. Written as DNA, the CDR3 is TGCAGTGCTACAACAACTGGGGACGAAGAGACCCGGTACTTC.

J is TRBJ1-2 and V is TRBV5-4, with 11 bases that match TRBD1. Germline V lookup: CDR1 SGHNT, CDR2 YYREEE (reference sequence). The CDR3 loop spans 14 amino acids. After removal of 4 bases from V and 6 bases from J, the junction contained 5 bases not matched to a gene. The CDR3 region is CASSTGQGANGYTF. CDR3 coding DNA: TGTGCCAGCAGCACCGGACAGGGGGCGAATGGCTACACCTTC.

The genes are TRBV5-1 and TRBJ1-4, with D possibly being TRBD1 (6 bases). Germline CDR1 reads SGHRS; CDR2 reads YFSETQ. CDR3 size: 17 residues. With 1 base removed from V and 5 bases from J, the gap between germline ends came to 18 bases. The CDR3 bases are TGCGCCAGCAGCTTGATGGGTCGGAGAGGGGGGAATGAAAAACTGTTTTTT. Encoded protein: CASSLMGRRGGNEKLFF.

This clonotype has at least ten counts. The chain uses TRBV4-3 and TRBJ1-6; D remains unclear. CDR1 LGHNA and CDR2 YSLEER come from the germline V gene. V shed 0 bases and J shed 4 bases, with 7 bases lying between them. The CDR3 has 15 amino acids. DNA for the CDR3: TGCGCCAGCAGCCAAGAAACGGGTTATAATTCACCCCTCCACTTT. Translated: CASSQETGYNSPLHF.

A few counts support this clonotype. The chain couples TRBV12-3 or TRBV12-4 to TRBJ2-3; D is unclear. The CDR3 contains 12 residues. V lost 6 bases to trimming and J lost 6 bases, with 10 bases between them. Written as DNA, the CDR3 is TGTGCCAGCAGCCGAGTTCAGGATACGCAGTATTTT. Amino acids: CASSRVQDTQYF.

In this sample, this clonotype turned up many times. The rearrangement links TRBV5-1 to TRBJ2-3, with D hard to call. The germline CDR1 and CDR2 sequences are SGHRS and YFSETQ. The V and J ends lost 0 bases and 8 bases respectively, with 19 bases between them. CDR3 length: 16 amino acids. The CDR3 sequence is CASSLAGFLSGGTQYF. The DNA for the CDR3 is TGCGCCAGCAGCTTGGCCGGCTTTTTGAGTGGCGGTACGCAGTATTTT.

This clonotype was found a few times. V is TRBV20-1 and J is TRBJ2-5; 12 bases map to TRBD2. This CDR3 region has 15 residues. Per the germline V gene, CDR1 is DFQATT and CDR2 is SNEGSKA (reference sequence). V shed 1 base and J 4 bases; nucleotides not matched to a gene: 4. CDR3 residues: CSARGRLAGAETQYF. The CDR3 DNA is TGCAGTGCTAGAGGTAGACTAGCGGGGGCAGAGACCCAGTACTTC.

This clonotype was recorded many times. The chain carries TRBV7-9 and TRBJ1-2, with D maybe TRBD1 (6 bases). Germline CDR1 and CDR2: SEHNR and FQNEAQ (reference sequence). The CDR3 contains 15 residues. V was trimmed by 3 bases and J by 1 base, leaving 12 bases between them. Here the CDR3 reads CASSFGQILNYGYTF. As DNA, the CDR3 is TGTGCCAGCAGCTTTGGACAGATTCTTAACTATGGCTACACCTTC.

The V and J genes are TRBV6-2 or TRBV6-3 and TRBJ2-3, with TRBD2 as a possible D gene (6 bases). The CDR3 covers 13 residues. CDR1 and CDR2 (germline): MNHEY, SVGEGT. Trimming removed 7 bases from V and 4 bases from J, with 12 bases in between. This CDR3 reads CASNTGGSDTQYF. CDR3 sequence (DNA): TGTGCCAGCAACACAGGAGGGTCAGATACGCAGTATTTT.

This chain joins TRBV6-1 and TRBJ2-3; no reliable D call. V shed 5 bases and J shed 10 bases, with 19 bases lying between them. The CDR3 has 14 amino acids. CDR1 is MNHNS and CDR2 is SASEGT in the germline V gene. This CDR3 is CASSIMGREYPQYF. The DNA for the CDR3 is TGTGCCAGCAGTATTATGGGCCGCGAGTATCCGCAGTATTTT.